The clone carrying this TCR beta chain was detected only a few times. What it binds is not known. The CDR3 loop spans 16 amino acids. Per the germline V gene, CDR1 is SGHTA and CDR2 is FQGNSA. V shed 2 bases and J 1 base; nucleotides not matched to a gene: 6. As to time point: patch test 1, 2 weeks after DPC sensitization. Treatment in this sample: therapeutic diphenylcyclopropenone sensitization with weekly scalp DPC. This sample is part of a study of human T cells and chemical hapten exposure. About the study: All patients underwent weekly scalp dosing with diphenylcyclopropenone for the full roughly 25-week study.

General observations from the study: Expanded TCRs showed more large CDR3 clusters than pre-sensitization or healthy control sets. Counts of TCRs above 1 in 1000 frequency stayed unchanged with DPC sensitization.

In the original workflow: Sample-level TCR yields exhibited a median of 95,638, with a range of about 20,000 to 700,000. In TCRdb, the RACE reads were re-called with MiXCR into one record per CDR3 protein. TCRdb's processing, not the authors', yielded these V and J calls. The repertoire includes 150,000 to 200,000 distinct CDR3 sequences, around 15% of them detected once, and about 1.7% sits in the top ten. This chain links TRBV7-2 with TRBJ2-3, with TRBD2 matching over 7 bases. The source of this sequence is a woman in her twenties or thirties with alopecia areata. Some clones in this sample may be carry-over from other donors' samples. The material sequenced was whole blood, taken in connection with sensitization to the hapten diphenylcyclopropenone (DPC). The chain's CDR3 is CASSLIGRYGTDTQYF. The CDR3 coding sequence is TGTGCCAGCAGCTTAATCGGGAGGTATGGCACAGATACGCAGTATTTT.